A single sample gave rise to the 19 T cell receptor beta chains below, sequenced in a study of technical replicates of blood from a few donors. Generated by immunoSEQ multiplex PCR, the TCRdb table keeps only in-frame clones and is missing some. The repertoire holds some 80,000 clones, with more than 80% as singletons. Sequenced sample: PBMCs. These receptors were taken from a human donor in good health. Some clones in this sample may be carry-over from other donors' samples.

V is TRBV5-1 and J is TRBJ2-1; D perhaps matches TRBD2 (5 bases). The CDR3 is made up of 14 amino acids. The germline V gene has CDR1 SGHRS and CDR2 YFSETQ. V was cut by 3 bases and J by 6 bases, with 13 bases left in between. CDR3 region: CASSYGSGGNEQFF. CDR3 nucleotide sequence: TGCGCCAGCAGCTACGGGTCCGGAGGCAATGAGCAGTTCTTC.

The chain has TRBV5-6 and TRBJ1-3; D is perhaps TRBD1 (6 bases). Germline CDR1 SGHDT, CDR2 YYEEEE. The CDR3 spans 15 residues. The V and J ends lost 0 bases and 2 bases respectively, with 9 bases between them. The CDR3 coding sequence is TGTGCCAGCAGCTTGGGGGGGCTCACTGGAAACACCATATATTTT. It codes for CASSLGGLTGNTIYF.

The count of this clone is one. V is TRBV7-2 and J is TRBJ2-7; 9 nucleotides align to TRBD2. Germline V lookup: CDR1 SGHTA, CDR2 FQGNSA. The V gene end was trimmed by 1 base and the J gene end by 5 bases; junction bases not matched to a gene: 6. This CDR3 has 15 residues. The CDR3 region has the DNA TGTGCCAGCAGCTTAGGAGCGGGGGGTATCCACGAGCAGTACTTC. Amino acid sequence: CASSLGAGGIHEQYF.

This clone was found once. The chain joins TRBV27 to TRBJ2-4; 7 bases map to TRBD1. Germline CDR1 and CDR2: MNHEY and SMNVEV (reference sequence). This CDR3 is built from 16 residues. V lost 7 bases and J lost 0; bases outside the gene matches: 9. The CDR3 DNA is TGTGCCAGCACGCCCGGGACAGCTGTAGCCAAAAACATTCAGTACTTC. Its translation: CASTPGTAVAKNIQYF.

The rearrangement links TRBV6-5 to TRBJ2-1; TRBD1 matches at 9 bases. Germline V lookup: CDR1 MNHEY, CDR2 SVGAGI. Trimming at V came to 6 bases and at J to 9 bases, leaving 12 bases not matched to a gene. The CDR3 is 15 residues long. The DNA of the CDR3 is TGTGCCAGCAGACAAACAGGGGGCATGGAGAGTGAGCAGTTCTTC. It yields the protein CASRQTGGMESEQFF.

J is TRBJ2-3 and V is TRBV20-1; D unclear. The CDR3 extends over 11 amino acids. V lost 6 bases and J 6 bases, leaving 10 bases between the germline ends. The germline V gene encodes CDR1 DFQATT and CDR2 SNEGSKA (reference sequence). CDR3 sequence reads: CSASEVDTQYF. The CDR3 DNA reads TGCAGTGCCAGCGAGGTTGATACGCAGTATTTT.

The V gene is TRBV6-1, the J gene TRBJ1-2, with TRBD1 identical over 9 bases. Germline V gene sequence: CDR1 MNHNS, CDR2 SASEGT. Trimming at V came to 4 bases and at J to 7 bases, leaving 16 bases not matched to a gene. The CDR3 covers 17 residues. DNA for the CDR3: TGTGCCAGCAGTGGGAATAAGGGGACAGGGTCGTTTTCTGGCTACACCTTC. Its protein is CASSGNKGTGSFSGYTF.

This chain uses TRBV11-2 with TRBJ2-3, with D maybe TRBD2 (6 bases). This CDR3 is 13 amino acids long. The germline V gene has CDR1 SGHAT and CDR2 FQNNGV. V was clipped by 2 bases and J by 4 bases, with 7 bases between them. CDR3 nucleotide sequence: TGTGCCAGCAGCTTACCGGGGGCAGATACGCAGTATTTT. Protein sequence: CASSLPGADTQYF.

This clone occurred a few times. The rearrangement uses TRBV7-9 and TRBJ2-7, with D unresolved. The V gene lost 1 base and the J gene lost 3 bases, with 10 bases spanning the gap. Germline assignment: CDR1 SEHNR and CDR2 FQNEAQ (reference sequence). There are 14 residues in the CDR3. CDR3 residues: CASSLVPGLYEQYF. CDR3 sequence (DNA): TGTGCCAGCAGCTTAGTTCCAGGTCTCTACGAGCAGTACTTC.

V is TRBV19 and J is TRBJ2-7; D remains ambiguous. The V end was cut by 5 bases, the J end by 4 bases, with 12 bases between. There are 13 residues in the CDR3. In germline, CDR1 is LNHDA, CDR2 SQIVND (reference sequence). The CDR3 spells CASSQRPPYEQYF. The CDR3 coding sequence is TGTGCCAGTAGTCAGCGTCCACCTTACGAGCAGTACTTC.

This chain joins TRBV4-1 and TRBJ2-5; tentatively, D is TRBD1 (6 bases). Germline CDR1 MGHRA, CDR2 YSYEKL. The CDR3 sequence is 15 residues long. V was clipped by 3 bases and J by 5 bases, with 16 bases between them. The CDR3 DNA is TGCGCCAGCAGCCACCAACAGGGATTAGGGGAGACCCAGTACTTC. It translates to CASSHQQGLGETQYF.

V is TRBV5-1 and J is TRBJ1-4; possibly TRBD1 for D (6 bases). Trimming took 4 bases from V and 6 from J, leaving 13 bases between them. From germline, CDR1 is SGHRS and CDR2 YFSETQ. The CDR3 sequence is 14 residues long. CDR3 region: CASSPWTDHEKLFF. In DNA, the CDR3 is TGCGCCAGCAGCCCTTGGACAGACCATGAAAAACTGTTTTTT.

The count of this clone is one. In nucleotides, the CDR3 is TGTGCCAGCAGCGTAGTGGGGGGTAGGACTGAAGCTTTCTTT. It translates to CASSVVGGRTEAFF. J is TRBJ1-1 and V is TRBV9, with D possibly matching TRBD1 (5 bases). This CDR3 comprises 14 residues. The germline V and J ends were trimmed by 0 bases and 5 bases, with 11 bases remaining between them. Germline CDR1 is SGDLS and CDR2 is YYNGEE.

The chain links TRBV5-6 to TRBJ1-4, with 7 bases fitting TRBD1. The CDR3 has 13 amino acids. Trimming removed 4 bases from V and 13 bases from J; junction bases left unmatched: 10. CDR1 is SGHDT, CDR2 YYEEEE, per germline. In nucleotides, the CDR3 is TGTGCCAGCAGCGAGAGACAGGGTCTTCGACTGTTTTTT. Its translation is CASSERQGLRLFF.

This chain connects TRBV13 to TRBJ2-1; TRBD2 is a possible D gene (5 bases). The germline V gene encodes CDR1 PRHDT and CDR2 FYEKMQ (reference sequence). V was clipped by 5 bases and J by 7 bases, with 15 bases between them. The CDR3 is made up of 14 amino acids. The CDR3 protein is CASSTWTAPNEQFF. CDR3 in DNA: TGTGCCAGCAGCACATGGACTGCTCCTAATGAGCAGTTCTTC.

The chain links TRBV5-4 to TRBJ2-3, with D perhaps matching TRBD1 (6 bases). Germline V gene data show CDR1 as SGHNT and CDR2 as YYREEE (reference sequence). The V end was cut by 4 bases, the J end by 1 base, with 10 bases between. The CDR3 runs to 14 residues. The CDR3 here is CASSTRTGTDTQYF. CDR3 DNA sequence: TGTGCCAGCAGCACCCGGACAGGCACAGATACGCAGTATTTT. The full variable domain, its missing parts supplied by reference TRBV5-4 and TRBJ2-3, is ETGVTQSPTHLIKTRGQQVTLRCSSQSGHNTVSWYQQALGQGPQFIFQYYREEENGRGNFPPRFSGLQFPNYSSELNVNALELDDSALYLCASSTRTGTDTQYFGPGTRLTVL.

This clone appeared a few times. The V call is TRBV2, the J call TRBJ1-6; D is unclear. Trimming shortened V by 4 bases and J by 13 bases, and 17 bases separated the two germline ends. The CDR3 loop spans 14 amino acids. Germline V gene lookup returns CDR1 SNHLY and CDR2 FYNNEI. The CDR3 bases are TGTGCCAGCAGTGTGTACCAACCCCCTATTCCCCTCCACTTT. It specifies CASSVYQPPIPLHF. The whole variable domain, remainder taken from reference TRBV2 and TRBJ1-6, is EPEVTQTPSHQVTQMGQEVILRCVPISNHLYFYWYRQILGQKVEFLVSFYNNEISEKSEIFDDQFSVERPDGSNFTLKIRSTKLEDSAMYFCASSVYQPPIPLHFGNGTRLTVT.

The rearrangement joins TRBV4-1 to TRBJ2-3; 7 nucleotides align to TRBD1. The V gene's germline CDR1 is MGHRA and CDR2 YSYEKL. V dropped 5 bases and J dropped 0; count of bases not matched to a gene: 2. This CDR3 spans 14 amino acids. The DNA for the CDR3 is TGCGCCAGCAGCAAGACAGGGAGCACAGATACGCAGTATTTT. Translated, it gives CASSKTGSTDTQYF.

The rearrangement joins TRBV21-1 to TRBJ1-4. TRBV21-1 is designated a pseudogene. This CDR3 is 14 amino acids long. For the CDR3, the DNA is TGTGCCAGCAGCAGCGGGACGGGAAATGAAAAACTGTTTTTT. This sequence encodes CASSSGTGNEKLFF.